This T cell receptor (beta chain) was found in a study of long-term antiretroviral therapy in people with HIV. CDR1 and CDR2 from the germline V gene are SGDLS and YYNGEE. This CDR3 contains 16 residues. Trimming took off 4 bases at V and 6 bases at J, with 19 bases between the two ends. Survey level was the resolution at which the v3.0 immunoSEQ assay ran. Sequencing aimed to cover roughly 35,000-50,000 T-cell genomes per sample. The method was immunoSEQ multiplex PCR; TCRdb's version includes in-frame clones alone and lacks a portion of them. The data show around 22,000 clones, around 84% seen once.

Sequences were derived from unsorted PBMCs, sampled 0.1 years before starting antiretroviral therapy. V is TRBV9 and J is TRBJ2-2; tentative D call: TRBD2 (5 bases). This TCR came from a man aged 18 to 29 with HIV. The CDR3 DNA follows: TGTGCCAGCAGCTCAAACGACGCGGGTAAGGCCGGGGAGCTGTTTTTT. Translated, it gives CASSSNDAGKAGELFF.